What follows are 19 T cell receptor beta chains derived from one specimen sequenced in a study of blood T cells in healthy people across ages (dated by TCRdb to 2015 to 2017). Library preparation used 5' RACE. Data came from an Illumina HiSeq 2500. A second PCR of roughly 7 to 12 cycles was performed with a sample-barcoded 5' primer and a J-beta primer mix. The public reads were quality trimmed at Q25 with fastp and then assembled into clones with MiXCR by TCRdb, keeping productive beta chains. Records with the same CDR3 protein are collapsed into one entry carrying the most frequent genes and DNA. This sample is represented by 1.5 million to 2 million distinct CDR3 sequences; roughly 28% of them were singletons. Roughly 8% of the sample comes from the top ten. Sequences were obtained from blood. The source is a woman aged 30 to 39 in good health.

V and J are TRBV20-1 and TRBJ1-2; D unclear. CDR3 length: 14 amino acids. The ends were cut back, 3 bases at V and 8 bases at J, with 19 bases in the middle. CDR1 and CDR2 from the germline V gene are DFQATT and SNEGSKA (reference sequence). The CDR3 DNA reads as TGCAGTGCTAGCTCGCCGAGGGAGTCCAAGGGCTACACCTTC. It yields the protein CSASSPRESKGYTF.

J is TRBJ1-1 and V is TRBV29-1; 7 bases map to TRBD1. The CDR3 has 14 amino acids. CDR1 is SQVTM, CDR2 ANQGSEA, per germline. The V gene end was trimmed by 7 bases and the J gene end by 5 bases; junction bases not matched to a gene: 13. The CDR3 is CSAIHRGQGTEAFF. In nucleotides, the CDR3 is TGCAGCGCCATCCACAGGGGTCAGGGGACTGAAGCTTTCTTT. The full variable domain, its missing parts supplied by reference TRBV29-1 and TRBJ1-1, is SAVISQKPSRDICQRGTSLTIQCQVDSQVTMMFWYRQQPGQSLTLIATANQGSEATYESGFVIDKFPISRPNLTFSTLTVSNMSPEDSSIYLCSAIHRGQGTEAFFGQGTRLTVV.

To note about this clonotype: At one of its ends the junction is not consistent with the germline gene, which may arise from a read error. The V gene is TRBV20-1, the J gene TRBJ1-2, with no clear D. Germline V CDR1 and CDR2: DFQATT, SNEGSKA (reference sequence). CDR3 length equals 12 residues. The CDR3 nucleotides read TGCAGTACTAGGACGACGGCCTATGGCTACACCTTC. It codes for CSTRTTAYGYTF.

This clonotype has just one count. The V and J genes are TRBV4-1 and TRBJ2-7; D ambiguous. CDR3 length: 15 amino acids. The V gene's germline CDR1 is MGHRA and CDR2 YSYEKL. V lost 0 bases, J lost 3 bases, and 12 bases lay in between. DNA of the CDR3: TGCGCCAGCAGCCAAGAAGGTGCCAGAAACTACGAGCAGTACTTC. Protein: CASSQEGARNYEQYF.

About this clonotype: A read error may explain this, as a much larger clone is one base away. V and J are TRBV6-5 and TRBJ2-1, with TRBD1 matching 8 bases. The CDR3 spans 11 residues. V trimming: 6 bases; J trimming: 13 bases; junction bases outside the gene matches: 5. Looked up from germline, CDR1 is MNHEY and CDR2 is SVGAGI. The CDR3 coding sequence is TGTGCCAGCAGCCGGACAGGGTTACAGTTCTTC. Protein product: CASSRTGLQFF.

The table lists this clonotype with a few counts. J is TRBJ2-3 and V is TRBV29-1; 9 bases are shared with TRBD1. This CDR3 comprises 13 residues. CDR1 is SQVTM, CDR2 ANQGSEA, per germline. With V trimmed by 7 bases and J by 9 bases, 11 bases remained unmatched. The CDR3 nucleotides read TGCAGCGGGGCGGACAGGGGCATTCCGACGCAGTATTTT. Translating it yields CSGADRGIPTQYF.

This sequence joins TRBV15 and TRBJ2-7; 7 positions match TRBD2. The germline V gene encodes CDR1 LNHNV and CDR2 YYDKDF (reference sequence). The CDR3 covers 18 residues. After removal of 3 bases from V and 0 bases from J, the junction contained 14 bases not matched to a gene. DNA of the CDR3: TGTGCCACCAGCAGTCAAACTAGCGTCAGAATCCCCTCCTACGAGCAGTACTTC. It is translated as CATSSQTSVRIPSYEQYF.

The V gene is TRBV28, the J gene TRBJ2-7; perhaps TRBD1 as D (7 bases). Trimming pared 2 bases from V and 4 bases from J, leaving 24 bases between. Germline-derived CDR1 and CDR2 are MDHEN and SYDVKM. The CDR3 spans 18 residues. DNA for the CDR3: TGTGCCAGCAGTTTAGGTTGGGGAGGACAGGACCCCTCATACGAGCAGTACTTC. Protein sequence: CASSLGWGGQDPSYEQYF.

This clonotype occurred a few times. One end of the junction varies from germline; a read error may be responsible. The chain couples TRBV29-1 to TRBJ2-1, with D hard to call. The CDR3 is 11 amino acids. Per the germline V gene, CDR1 is SQVTM and CDR2 is ANQGSEA. Here the CDR3 DNA reads TGCAGCGCACGACCCTACAATGAGCGGTTCTTC. It codes for CSARPYNERFF.

This clonotype occurred once. An end of the junction differs from the germline gene, which may be a read error. V is TRBV30 and J is TRBJ2-5; 9 bases line up with TRBD1. TRBJ2-7 explains the end of the DNA better; the J call may be wrong. The CDR3 contains 16 residues. Germline assignment: CDR1 GTSNPN and CDR2 SVGIG (reference sequence). The CDR3 DNA follows: TGTGGCTGGAGCACAGACGGCGGGACAGGGAACTACGAGCAGTACTTC. It codes for CGWSTDGGTGNYEQYF.

This chain connects TRBV4-1 to TRBJ2-1, with 9 bases identical to TRBD2. J was trimmed by 8 bases and V by 4 bases; bases with no gene match: 12. Germline V lookup: CDR1 MGHRA, CDR2 YSYEKL. This CDR3 has 16 residues. CDR3 in amino acids: CASSLLWGREGDEQFF. The DNA for the CDR3 is TGCGCCAGCAGCCTCCTCTGGGGGCGGGAGGGCGATGAGCAGTTCTTC.

This rearrangement joins TRBV29-1 to TRBJ1-1; weak D call: TRBD1 (5 bases). Trimming removed 4 bases at V and 3 bases at J, with 15 bases between. This CDR3 is 14 amino acids long. The V gene's germline CDR1 is SQVTM and CDR2 ANQGSEA. Here the CDR3 DNA reads TGCAGCGTTGCCATCAGGGCGGGAGACACTGAAGCTTTCTTT. This sequence encodes CSVAIRAGDTEAFF.

This clonotype has more than one count but fewer than ten. This chain connects TRBV5-6 to TRBJ2-6; D unclear. The CDR3 is 17 residues long. CDR1 SGHDT and CDR2 YYEEEE come from the germline V gene. Trimming cost V 1 base and J 4 bases, with 15 bases left between them. The CDR3 is CASSLIPRSWGANVLTF. DNA of the CDR3: TGTGCCAGCAGCTTGATCCCCCGATCCTGGGGGGCCAACGTCCTGACTTTC.

This clonotype was seen many times. The rearrangement uses TRBV3-1 and TRBJ2-7, with D possibly matching TRBD1 (5 bases). The CDR3 has 14 amino acids. The V gene's germline CDR1 is LGHDT and CDR2 YNNKEL (reference sequence). V lost 5 bases and J lost 0, with 11 bases in between. Written as DNA, the CDR3 is TGTGCCAGCAGCACCCAGGGTCACTCCTACGAGCAGTACTTC. Translation gives CASSTQGHSYEQYF.

With regard to this clonotype: Germline is not matched at one junction end, which may reflect a read error. V is TRBV10-3 and J is TRBJ2-1; D is uncertain. Germline V gene lookup returns CDR1 ENHRY and CDR2 SYGVKD. The CDR3 length is 14 residues. The CDR3 sequence: CSISDLGSGDEQFF. The CDR3 DNA sequence: TGTTCCATCAGTGATTTAGGGTCTGGCGATGAGCAGTTCTTC.

On this clonotype itself: The junction and the germline gene differ at one end; a read error may be behind it. The chain employs TRBV6-2 or TRBV6-3 and TRBJ2-7, with D possibly matching TRBD1 (6 bases). The CDR3 contains 16 residues. Germline CDR1 and CDR2: MNHEY and SVGEGT. The CDR3 loop is CAGRSVHRDLSYEQYF. The CDR3 nucleotides are TGTGCCGGCAGGTCCGTCCACAGGGATCTCTCCTACGAGCAGTACTTC.

Comment on this clonotype: At one boundary the junction diverges from the germline segment, which might be a read error. J is TRBJ1-2 and V is TRBV6-6, with a tentative D call TRBD1 (6 bases). Germline CDR1 is MNHNY and CDR2 is SVGAGI (reference sequence). There are 14 residues in the CDR3. As DNA, the CDR3 is TGTGCCCGCAGTTACTCGAGTCAGGGGTCTGGCTACACCTTC. Translation gives CARSYSSQGSGYTF.

At least ten counts were recorded for this clonotype. This chain links TRBV4-1 with TRBJ2-4; tentative D call: TRBD1 (6 bases). Germline V gene lookup returns CDR1 MGHRA and CDR2 YSYEKL. The CDR3 is 17 amino acids. The V and J ends lost 0 bases and 3 bases respectively, with 15 bases between them. CDR3 loop: CASSQEGLRDNKNIQYF. DNA of the CDR3: TGCGCCAGCAGCCAAGAGGGGCTCCGGGACAACAAAAACATTCAGTACTTC.

The chain uses TRBV7-9 and TRBJ2-1; 10 bases agree with TRBD1. This CDR3 region has 14 residues. Losses at the gene ends were 11 bases for V and 7 bases for J; bases not matched to a gene: 11. Germline V lookup: CDR1 SEHNR, CDR2 FQNEAQ (reference sequence). For the CDR3, the DNA is TGTGCCGGCATGCCGAGGACAGGGGGTAATGAGCAGTTCTTC. It encodes CAGMPRTGGNEQFF.